This entry concerns a single T cell receptor beta chain. Its antigen is not known. Libraries were prepared by immunoSEQ multiplex PCR; TCRdb keeps only in-frame clonotypes and omits some of them. Among roughly 1,500,000 clones listed, about 98.5% were seen once. These data come from a study of shared clonotypes between healthy human individuals. Study details: For every donor, three CD4 naive, three CD4 memory, two CD8 naive and one CD8 memory plates were used.

V shed 7 bases and J 5 bases; nucleotides not matched to a gene: 10. The CDR3 extends over 13 amino acids. Germline V CDR1 and CDR2: SQVTM, ANQGSEA. Whole-study findings and limits: A generally larger estimated richness was seen in naive subsets than in memory subsets.

The J gene is TRBJ2-5, the V gene TRBV29-1; 7 nucleotides match TRBD2. This TCR was recovered from a man aged 25 to 45 in good health. What was sequenced was naive CD4+ T cells sorted from blood. Described subset: CD45RA+ positively selected. In nucleotides, the CDR3 is TGCAGCGCTCTAAAAGCGGGAATTGAGACCCAGTACTTC. Its protein product is CSALKAGIETQYF.